This TCR beta chain stems from a study of PD-1 blockade in classical Hodgkin lymphoma. Study-wide background: Patients were dosed intravenously with nivolumab at 3 mg/kg every 2 weeks.

Each patient's relapse followed autologous stem cell transplantation, and brentuximab vedotin exposure varied. Purification of CD4+ T cells from thawed PBMCs was achieved by magnetic negative selection. This CDR3 is 14 amino acids long. V lost 8 bases to trimming and J lost 5 bases, with 18 bases between them. This table comes from immunoSEQ multiplex PCR, and its TCRdb copy is limited to in-frame clones, with some not included. The table includes around 25,000 clones, over 80% detected once. The V gene is TRBV23-1, the J gene TRBJ2-5; a possible D gene is TRBD2 (5 bases). TRBV23-1 falls under the ORF class, with uncertain function. Sequenced material: CD4+ T cells from blood, taken at baseline. This clonotype originated in a human donor with classical Hodgkin lymphoma. CDR3 DNA sequence: TGCGCCAGCGGGTCGCGGGTCTTGATTGAGACCCAGTACTTC. This encodes CASGSRVLIETQYF.